This T cell receptor beta chain was captured by sequencing in a study of blood T cell repertoires in COVID-19. Losses at the gene ends were 4 bases for V and 2 bases for J; bases not matched to a gene: 10. Germline CDR1 GTSNPN, CDR2 SVGIG (reference sequence). This CDR3 comprises 16 residues. Method: immunoSEQ multiplex PCR; TCRdb's copy keeps in-frame clones and lacks some. The repertoire consists of 63,000 or so clones, with 80% to 85% occurring once and the leading ten covering 9.2%. The receptor comes from a human donor in a cohort sampled during active COVID-19. The sequenced sample was peripheral blood. The chain links TRBV30 to TRBJ2-3; 9 nucleotides agree with TRBD1. In DNA, the CDR3 is TGTGCCTGGAACCGAGCCCGGGACAGGGACACAGATACGCAGTATTTT. Translation gives CAWNRARDRDTDTQYF.